Presented here are 25 T cell receptor beta chains from one specimen sequenced in a study of T cells in narcolepsy. The repertoire was sequenced with immunoSEQ multiplex PCR; TCRdb's copy has only in-frame clones and lacks some. The repertoire includes some 15,000 clones, over 75% of them detected once, and roughly 34% sits in the top ten. The sequenced material came from memory (CD45RA-) CD4+ T cells from blood. These receptors all come from a human donor in good health.

The chain joins TRBV27 to TRBJ1-1; D remains ambiguous. This CDR3 is built from 14 residues. Trimming removed 3 bases at V and 1 base at J, with 9 bases between. CDR1 and CDR2 (germline): MNHEY, SMNVEV (reference sequence). The CDR3, as DNA: TGTGCCAGCAGTTTTAGGCAAACGAACACTGAAGCTTTCTTT. Protein: CASSFRQTNTEAFF.

The gene calls are TRBV6-1 and TRBJ2-5; D call uncertain. The V gene lost 10 bases and the J gene lost 2 bases, with 11 bases spanning the gap. CDR1 is MNHNS, CDR2 SASEGT, per germline. CDR3 length equals 12 residues. CDR3 amino acids: CATGRVQETQYF. The CDR3 bases are TGTGCCACAGGACGGGTTCAAGAGACCCAGTACTTC.

The chain carries TRBV5-4 and TRBJ2-1; TRBD1 agrees at 8 bases. This CDR3 has 16 residues. V lost 4 bases to trimming and J lost 0 bases; unmatched junction nucleotides: 6. Germline V gene data show CDR1 as SGHNT and CDR2 as YYREEE (reference sequence). The CDR3 sequence is CASSSRQGSSYNEQFF. The CDR3 DNA reads as TGTGCCAGCAGCAGCAGACAGGGGAGCTCCTACAATGAGCAGTTCTTC.

There are a few counts of this clone. V and J are TRBV25-1 and TRBJ2-7, with TRBD2 identical over 15 bases. The CDR3 extends over 14 amino acids. The V gene's germline CDR1 is MGHDK and CDR2 SYGVNS. Trimming took 6 bases from V and 11 from J; bases not matched to a gene: 8. CDR3: CASSAGGLAGGEYF. The CDR3 nucleotides are TGTGCCAGCAGCGCCGGGGGACTAGCGGGGGGCGAGTACTTC.

The rearrangement uses TRBV11-1 and TRBJ2-1; TRBD1 matches at 7 bases. This CDR3 region has 15 residues. Germline CDR1 and CDR2: SGHAT and FQDESV (reference sequence). Unmatched junction bases numbered 8, after V lost 1 base and J lost 8 bases. CDR3 loop: CASSLDRGRSDEQFF. CDR3 bases: TGTGCCAGCAGCTTAGACAGGGGCCGCTCGGATGAGCAGTTCTTC.

V and J are TRBV7-4 and TRBJ2-3; no firm D call. The germline CDR1 and CDR2 sequences are SGHVT and SQSDAQ. The V end lost 2 bases, the J end lost 3 bases, and 6 bases lay between the germline ends. The CDR3 is 13 residues long. Here the CDR3 DNA reads TGTGCCAGCAGCTTAAGTTCAACAGATACGCAGTATTTT. Protein: CASSLSSTDTQYF.

This chain uses TRBV14 with TRBJ2-2; 12 nucleotides match TRBD2. CDR3 length equals 16 residues. Germline V gene sequence: CDR1 SGHDN, CDR2 FVKESK. With V trimmed by 2 bases and J by 4 bases, 2 bases remained unmatched. The CDR3 nucleotides are TGTGCCAGCAGCCAACCGGGACTAGCGGGCACCGGGGAGCTGTTTTTT. Encoded protein: CASSQPGLAGTGELFF.

CDR3 sequence (DNA): TGTGCCAGCAGCCCAAGGACAACGTCGCTGGGAAGGTATAGCAATCAGCCCCAGCATTTT. Translation: CASSPRTTSLGRYSNQPQHF. V usage is TRBV5-4 and J usage is TRBJ1-5; maybe TRBD1 (5 bases). V was cut by 4 bases and J by 0 bases, with 26 bases left in between. Germline CDR1 reads SGHNT; CDR2 reads YYREEE (reference sequence). CDR3 length: 20 amino acids. The full variable domain, in which reference TRBV5-4 and TRBJ1-5 provide the parts outside the CDR3, is ETGVTQSPTHLIKTRGQQVTLRCSSQSGHNTVSWYQQALGQGPQFIFQYYREEENGRGNFPPRFSGLQFPNYSSELNVNALELDDSALYLCASSPRTTSLGRYSNQPQHFGDGTRLSIL.

The chain combines TRBV28 with TRBJ2-1, with 9 bases that match TRBD2. The germline V gene encodes CDR1 MDHEN and CDR2 SYDVKM. CDR3 size: 13 residues. V was pared by 10 bases and J by 4 bases, with 5 bases of the junction left unmatched. The CDR3 nucleotides are TGTGCCACGGGCGGGGGGGCGTACAATGAGCAGTTCTTC. Translated: CATGGGAYNEQFF. Full variable domain (missing parts from reference TRBV28 and TRBJ2-1): DVKVTQSSRYLVKRTGEKVFLECVQDMDHENMFWYRQDPGLGLRLIYFSYDVKMKEKGDIPEGYSVSREKKERFSLILESASTNQTSMYLCATGGGAYNEQFFGPGTRLTVL.

The CDR3 loop reads CAITSSLGKKLFF. Here the CDR3 DNA reads TGTGCCATCACGTCTTCGTTAGGAAAGAAACTGTTTTTT. The chain couples TRBV10-3 to TRBJ1-4; D remains unclear. This CDR3 spans 13 amino acids. From germline, CDR1 is ENHRY and CDR2 SYGVKD. Trimming stripped 7 bases from V and 11 bases from J, with 17 bases between.

The chain couples TRBV6-5 to TRBJ1-2; D may be TRBD1 (6 bases). V gave up 5 bases and J gave up 8 bases, with 9 bases separating them. The germline V gene encodes CDR1 MNHEY and CDR2 SVGAGI. The CDR3 loop spans 11 amino acids. CDR3 loop: CASSPGQGYTF. Here the CDR3 DNA reads TGTGCCAGCAGTCCCGGACAGGGCTACACCTTC.

This clone was counted a single time. This sequence joins TRBV18 and TRBJ2-3; D is unclear. The CDR3 runs to 15 residues. Germline V lookup: CDR1 KGHSH, CDR2 LQKENI. Trimming stripped 2 bases from V and 7 bases from J, with 16 bases between. DNA for the CDR3: TGTGCCAGCTCACCAATCACAGCCAACCGCCATACGCAGTATTTT. Encoded protein: CASSPITANRHTQYF.

This rearrangement joins TRBV5-3 to TRBJ2-3; no definite D call. TRBV5-3 is reported as an ORF; its role is uncertain. Trimming took off 0 bases at V and 9 bases at J, with 2 bases between the two ends. This CDR3 is 10 amino acids long. The CDR3 protein is CARSLGTQYF. The DNA of the CDR3 is TGTGCCAGAAGCTTGGGAACGCAGTATTTT.

This clone showed up just a few times. The chain is built from TRBV18 and TRBJ2-7, with a weak D call TRBD2 (5 bases). The V gene's germline CDR1 is KGHSH and CDR2 LQKENI. The V and J ends lost 5 bases and 2 bases respectively, with 13 bases between them. This CDR3 has 14 residues. The CDR3 loop reads CASSRPGSAYEQYF. CDR3 DNA sequence: TGTGCCAGCTCAAGACCGGGATCAGCCTACGAGCAGTACTTC.

The chain employs TRBV18 and TRBJ2-7; D gene unclear. Per the germline V gene, CDR1 is KGHSH and CDR2 is LQKENI. V was pared by 3 bases and J by 2 bases, with 8 bases between. The CDR3 totals 13 residues. The CDR3 DNA follows: TGTGCCAGCTCACCTCAGCCCACCTACGAGCAGTACTTC. It encodes CASSPQPTYEQYF.

The J gene is TRBJ2-3, the V gene TRBV5-5; D is undetermined. This CDR3 has 15 amino acids. Germline V CDR1 and CDR2: SGHKS, YYEKEE (reference sequence). The V and J ends lost 4 bases and 2 bases respectively, with 14 bases between them. The chain's CDR3 is CASSPLSATTDTQYF. Written as DNA, the CDR3 is TGTGCCAGCAGCCCACTTTCGGCTACCACAGATACGCAGTATTTT.

V and J are TRBV6-1 and TRBJ1-2; D perhaps matches TRBD1 (6 bases). The CDR3 length is 15 residues. V gave up 6 bases and J gave up 4 bases, with 18 bases separating them. In germline, CDR1 is MNHNS, CDR2 SASEGT. CDR3: CASRQGFNVGYGYTF. CDR3 DNA: TGTGCCAGCAGACAGGGATTCAACGTAGGCTATGGCTACACCTTC.

In nucleotides, the CDR3 is TGTGCCAGCAGCAACAGGGGGAAGAACACCGGGGAGCTGTTTTTT. Translation: CASSNRGKNTGELFF. The chain uses TRBV27 and TRBJ2-2; TRBD1 agrees at 8 bases. The CDR3 sequence is 15 residues long. Unmatched junction bases numbered 4, after V lost 6 bases and J lost 1 base. CDR1 and CDR2 (germline): MNHEY, SMNVEV (reference sequence).

The genes are TRBV5-1 and TRBJ1-3, with D tentatively TRBD1 (6 bases). V lost 4 bases and J 4 bases, leaving 15 bases between the germline ends. This CDR3 has 15 residues. CDR1 SGHRS and CDR2 YFSETQ come from the germline V gene. The CDR3 is CASSPGPGDGNTIYF. DNA for the CDR3: TGCGCCAGCAGCCCGGGCCCAGGGGACGGAAACACCATATATTTT.

The chain couples TRBV6-1 to TRBJ1-2, with a weak D call TRBD1 (5 bases). CDR1 MNHNS and CDR2 SASEGT come from the germline V gene. The CDR3 loop spans 13 amino acids. V was cut by 4 bases and J by 3 bases, with 9 bases left in between. The CDR3 spells CASSAGADYGYTF. As DNA, the CDR3 is TGTGCCAGCAGTGCCGGGGCCGACTATGGCTACACCTTC.

This clone occurred once. The chain couples TRBV6-1 to TRBJ1-2, with 11 positions matching TRBD1. CDR1 and CDR2 (germline): MNHNS, SASEGT. V shed 4 bases, J shed 1 base, and the junction held 2 bases outside the gene matches. CDR3 size: 15 residues. The CDR3 is CASSGGQGGNYGYTF. The CDR3 DNA reads as TGTGCCAGCAGTGGGGGACAGGGGGGTAACTATGGCTACACCTTC.

The chain couples TRBV9 to TRBJ1-2; D is unresolved. V shed 3 bases and J shed 5 bases, with 14 bases lying between them. In germline, CDR1 is SGDLS, CDR2 YYNGEE. This CDR3 is 14 amino acids long. CDR3 DNA sequence: TGTGCCAGCAGCGCTCAAACGGGTCTGTATGGCTACACCTTC. Protein product: CASSAQTGLYGYTF.

The chain combines TRBV4-1 with TRBJ1-1; no definite D call. CDR1 and CDR2 from the germline V gene are MGHRA and YSYEKL. The CDR3 covers 13 residues. V gave up 4 bases and J gave up 1 base, with 7 bases separating them. This CDR3 is CASSLVQNTEAFF. DNA for the CDR3: TGCGCCAGCAGCCTCGTTCAGAACACTGAAGCTTTCTTT.

This chain uses TRBV7-6 with TRBJ2-7; D unresolved. CDR3 length equals 13 residues. Germline V gene lookup returns CDR1 SGHVS and CDR2 FNYEAQ. V was clipped by 3 bases and J by 0 bases, with 6 bases between them. CDR3 protein: CASSLVSSYEQYF. In DNA form, the CDR3 reads TGTGCCAGCAGCTTGGTGAGCTCCTACGAGCAGTACTTC.

The rearrangement links TRBV6-5 to TRBJ1-1, with D perhaps TRBD1 (5 bases). V was shortened by 7 bases and J by 8 bases, with 23 bases between the two germline ends. Per the germline V gene, CDR1 is MNHEY and CDR2 is SVGAGI. This CDR3 spans 15 amino acids. CDR3 nucleotides: TGTGCCAGCACCCATCAAAATAGGAGGGGAGGGGAAGCTTTCTTT. Amino acid sequence: CASTHQNRRGGEAFF.